This record covers a single T cell receptor beta chain. V was clipped by 4 bases and J by 2 bases, with 8 bases between them. CDR3 length: 13 amino acids. The germline gives CDR1 SGHDN, CDR2 FVKESK. The entry originates in a study of CD8 T cells in Susac syndrome. In the multiple sclerosis control group, patients were treatment-naive and had stable or active relapsing-remitting disease. Random hexamers were used to reverse transcribe the RNA input (roughly 0.5 to 1 ug). The CDR3 of TCR beta was amplified by immunoSEQ multiplex PCR across 54 Vbeta and 13 Jbeta. TCRdb used MiXCR to reprocess the immunoSEQ multiplex PCR reads, holding one entry per CDR3 protein. The sample comprises more than 55,000 distinct CDR3 sequences, roughly 95% of which are singletons, and over 0.09% rests with the top ten.

The sequenced sample consisted of CD4+ T cells from PBMCs. This sequence joins TRBV14 and TRBJ1-2; D gene ambiguous. The sequence derives from a human donor with multiple sclerosis. The CDR3, as DNA: TGTGCCAGCAGCCCTAGACGGAACTATGGCTACACCTTC. It specifies CASSPRRNYGYTF.